This TCR beta chain came from a study of T cells in Graves' hyperthyroidism and ophthalmopathy. Overall study results and limits: In the blood, most expanded thyroid clonotypes above 0.001 appeared as well.

This clonotype was found a few times. Antigen: not known. Using RNA transcripts as the source, TCR beta CDR3 regions were amplified. The HTBI primer set served for first-round RT-PCR of the TCR CDR3. TCRdb re-called the multiplex PCR reads through MiXCR, storing one row per CDR3 protein. The sample has about 370,000 distinct CDR3 sequences, approximately 16% seen once. Diagnoses used clinical symptoms, serum thyroxine and TRAb, thyroid ultrasound and orbital computed tomography. Trimming removed 4 bases from V and 3 bases from J, with 9 bases in between. The germline gives CDR1 MNHEY, CDR2 SMNVEV (reference sequence). The CDR3 contains 13 residues.

The TCR comes from a woman aged 55-75 years with Graves' ophthalmopathy. The chain uses TRBV27 and TRBJ2-5; D might be TRBD1 (5 bases). The sequencing sample was made of blood. The CDR3 DNA reads as TGTGCCAGCAGTTATAGACAGAAAGAGACCCAGTACTTC. It translates to CASSYRQKETQYF.